The table lists the clone carrying this T cell receptor beta chain with a few counts. Its antigen is undetermined. The record originates from a study of T cells after yellow fever vaccination. Findings of the study overall: Among primary-vaccination clones, most reappeared after the booster, at approximately 96% for CD4 and 85% to 90% for CD8.

This CDR3 has 14 residues. Germline V gene sequence: CDR1 SGHTA, CDR2 FQGNSA. V was shortened by 5 bases and J by 8 bases, with 16 bases between the two germline ends. The study made its TCR cDNA through 5'RACE template switching. That step introduced a universal primer site along with UMIs. TCRdb reprocessed the 5' RACE reads via MiXCR and lists one record per CDR3 protein. The sample includes some 600,000 distinct CDR3 sequences, around 17% of them seen just once. The TCR sequence derives from a man aged 18-30 years who received the YFV17D yellow fever vaccine. J is TRBJ2-1 and V is TRBV7-2, with D perhaps matching TRBD1 or TRBD2 (6 bases each). The sequencing here drew on PBMCs, taken about 5 days after the first yellow fever vaccination. CDR3 sequence reads: CASSPQRGAYEQFF. DNA of the CDR3: TGTGCCAGCAGCCCGCAGAGGGGGGCCTATGAGCAGTTCTTC.